The present TCR beta chain was sequenced within a study of shared clonotypes between healthy human individuals. Original processing notes: Junction-only sequences without quality scores came from ImmunoSEQ, so filtering differed. Clones were read by immunoSEQ multiplex PCR, and TCRdb kept only the in-frame ones, dropping some. From that table come the V and J calls and clone size; the DNA was used to work out D and trimming. Of some 2,500,000 clones in the sample, 80% to 95% are singletons; the top ten hold about 0.38%. The sequencing sample was made of naive CD4+ T cells from PBMCs. The subset: CD45RA+ positively selected. The TCR sequence derives from a man aged 18 to 29 in good health. Some clones in this sample may be carry-over from other donors' samples.

The CDR3 DNA is TGTGCCAGTCAACATGGGACACCCTACGAGCAGTACTTC. Translation: CASQHGTPYEQYF. This rearrangement joins TRBV6-1 to TRBJ2-7; a weak D match, TRBD1 (6 bases). Per the germline V gene, CDR1 is MNHNS and CDR2 is SASEGT. The CDR3 totals 13 residues. Trimming stripped 9 bases from V and 2 bases from J, with 14 bases between.